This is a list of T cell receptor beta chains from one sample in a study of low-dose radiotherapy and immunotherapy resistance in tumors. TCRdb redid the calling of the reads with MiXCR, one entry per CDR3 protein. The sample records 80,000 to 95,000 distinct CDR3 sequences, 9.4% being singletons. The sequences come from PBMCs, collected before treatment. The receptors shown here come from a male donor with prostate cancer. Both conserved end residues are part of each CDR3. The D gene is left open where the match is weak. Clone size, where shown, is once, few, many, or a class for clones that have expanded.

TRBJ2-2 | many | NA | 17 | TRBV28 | TGTGCCAGCAGTCCCCAGGGACACTACACCGACACCGGGGAGCTGTTTTTT | CASSPQGHYTDTGELFF
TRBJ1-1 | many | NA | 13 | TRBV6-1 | TGTGCCAGCAACGGAGCCATGAACACTGAAGCTTTCTTT | CASNGAMNTEAFF
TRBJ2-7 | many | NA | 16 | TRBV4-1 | TGCGCCAGCAGCCAAGGGGAACGTGCGACCCGCTACGAGCAGTACTTC | CASSQGERATRYEQYF
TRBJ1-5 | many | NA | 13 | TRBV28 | TGTGCCAGCAGTTTGGCTGGGGCTCAGCCCCAGCATTTT | CASSLAGAQPQHF
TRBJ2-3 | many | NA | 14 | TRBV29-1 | TGCAGCGTTGAGGATGGATTGAGGACAGATACGCAGTATTTT | CSVEDGLRTDTQYF
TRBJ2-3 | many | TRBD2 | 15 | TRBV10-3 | TGTGCCATCAGCCCGGGACTAGCGGGAACAGATACGCAGTATTTT | CAISPGLAGTDTQYF
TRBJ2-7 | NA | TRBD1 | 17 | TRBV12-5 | TGTGCCAGTAGTTTGGGCAATGACAGGGGACGGCGCCACGAGCAGTACTTC | CASSLGNDRGRRHEQYF
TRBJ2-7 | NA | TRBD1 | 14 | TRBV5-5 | TGTGCCAGCAGCTGGAACAGGGGGGCCTACGAGCAGTACTTC | CASSWNRGAYEQYF
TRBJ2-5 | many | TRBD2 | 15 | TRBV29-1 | TGCAGCGTTGAAAGGCCTAGCGGGAGTATGGAGACCCAGTACTTC | CSVERPSGSMETQYF
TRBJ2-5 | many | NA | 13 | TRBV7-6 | TGTGCCAGCAGCACCGAATACCAAGAGACCCAGTACTTC | CASSTEYQETQYF
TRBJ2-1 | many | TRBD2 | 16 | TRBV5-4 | TGTGCCAGCAGCTTTCTCCGCAGCGGGAGAAACAATGAGCAGTTCTTC | CASSFLRSGRNNEQFF
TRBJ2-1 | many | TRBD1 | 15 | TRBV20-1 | TGCAGTGCCTTCGGACAGGGGGACTTGTACAATGAGCAGTTCTTC | CSAFGQGDLYNEQFF
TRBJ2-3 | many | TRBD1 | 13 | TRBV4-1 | TGCGCCAGCAGCCCCGGACAGGGAGATACGCAGTATTTT | CASSPGQGDTQYF
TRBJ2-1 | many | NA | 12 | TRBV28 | TGTGCCAGCAGCGATGTGGTTTATGAGCAGTTCTTC | CASSDVVYEQFF
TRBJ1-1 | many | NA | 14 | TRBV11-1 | TGTGCCAGCAGCCGTCCGGGGGGAAGCACTGAAGCTTTCTTT | CASSRPGGSTEAFF
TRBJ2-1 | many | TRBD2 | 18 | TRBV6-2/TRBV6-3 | TGTGCCAGCAGTTACCTCGGGACTAGCGGTAGCTCCTACAATGAGCAGTTCTTC | CASSYLGTSGSSYNEQFF
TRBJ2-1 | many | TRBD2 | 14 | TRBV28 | TGTGCCACCCACCTAGCGGGAGGCTACAATGAGCAGTTCTTC | CATHLAGGYNEQFF
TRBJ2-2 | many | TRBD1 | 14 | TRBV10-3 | TGTGCCATCAGTGGGACAGGGGAGGCCGGGGAGCTGTTTTTT | CAISGTGEAGELFF
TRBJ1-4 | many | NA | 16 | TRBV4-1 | TGCGCCAGCAGCCAAGTTCTGGTACTGGTTCATGAAAAACTGTTTTTT | CASSQVLVLVHEKLFF
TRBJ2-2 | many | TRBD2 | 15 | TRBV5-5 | TGTGCCAGCAGCTTGGTACTAGCGGGAGACGGGGAGCTGTTTTTT | CASSLVLAGDGELFF
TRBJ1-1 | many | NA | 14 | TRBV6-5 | TGTGCCAGCAGCAGGGCGGGCATGAACACTGAAGCTTTCTTT | CASSRAGMNTEAFF
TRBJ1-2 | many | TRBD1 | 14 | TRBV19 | TGTGCCAGTAGCCGGGACAGGGCCGACTATGGCTACACCTTC | CASSRDRADYGYTF
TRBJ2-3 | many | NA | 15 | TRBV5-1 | TGCGCCAGCAGCTTGGCATCTACCCGAGGGGATACGCAGTATTTT | CASSLASTRGDTQYF
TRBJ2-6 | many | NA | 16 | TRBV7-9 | TGTGCCAGCAGCCTAACGGGTTACTCTGGGGCCAACGTCCTGACTTTC | CASSLTGYSGANVLTF
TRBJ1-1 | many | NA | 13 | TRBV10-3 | TGTGCCATCAGTGAGTCGACGTCAGGTGGGGCTTTCTTT | CAISESTSGGAFF
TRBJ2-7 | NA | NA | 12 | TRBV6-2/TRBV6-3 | TGTGCCAGCAGTGATAACAGGAACGAGCAGTACTTC | CASSDNRNEQYF
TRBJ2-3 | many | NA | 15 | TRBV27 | TGTGCCAGCAGTTTTGTCGGGGCCCGCACAGATACGCAGTATTTT | CASSFVGARTDTQYF
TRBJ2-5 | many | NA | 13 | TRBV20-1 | TGCAGTGCTAGAATTAGCAGGCAAGAGACCCAGTACTTC | CSARISRQETQYF